Following are 17 T cell receptor beta chains from one sample sequenced in a study of blood T cell repertoires in COVID-19. Method: immunoSEQ multiplex PCR; TCRdb's copy keeps in-frame clones and lacks some. The sample carries about 140,000 clones, about 87% recorded once. The sample taken for sequencing was peripheral blood. All receptors come from a woman aged 45-59 years with acute or convalescent COVID-19.

The V and J genes are TRBV5-8 and TRBJ1-1, with 12 positions matching TRBD1. The V segment lost 3 bases and the J segment 4 bases; nucleotides outside the gene matches: 4. The CDR3 runs to 15 residues. From germline, CDR1 is SGHTS and CDR2 YDEGEE. The CDR3 DNA reads TGTGCCAGCAGCTCCGGGACAGGGGGCTTCACTGAAGCTTTCTTT. Translated: CASSSGTGGFTEAFF.

Concerning this clone: Additional DNA sequences in this sample encode the identical CDR3. The chain links TRBV18 to TRBJ2-5; no firm D call. Germline V gives CDR1 KGHSH, CDR2 LQKENI. V was clipped by 3 bases and J by 1 base, with 6 bases between them. This CDR3 contains 13 residues. The CDR3 reads CASSPPGQETQYF. In DNA form, the CDR3 reads TGTGCCAGCTCACCGCCAGGCCAAGAGACCCAGTACTTC.

The rearrangement uses TRBV5-4 and TRBJ2-1; D is uncertain. The CDR3 covers 16 residues. V lost 0 bases and J lost 6, with 16 bases in between. Germline V lookup: CDR1 SGHNT, CDR2 YYREEE (reference sequence). The CDR3, as DNA: TGTGCCAGCAGCTTGGCGCGCCCCCCTAGTTCCAATGAGCAGTTCTTC. It encodes CASSLARPPSSNEQFF.

This CDR3 is CASSFLREGRTDTQYF. DNA for the CDR3: TGTGCCAGCAGCTTCTTGCGGGAGGGCCGCACAGATACGCAGTATTTT. This sequence joins TRBV7-9 and TRBJ2-3, with TRBD2 matching over 9 bases. CDR1 SEHNR and CDR2 FQNEAQ come from the germline V gene (reference sequence). The CDR3 is made up of 16 amino acids. V was pared by 3 bases and J by 1 base, with 5 bases of the junction left unmatched.

The rearrangement joins TRBV6-6 to TRBJ2-5, with 12 bases lining up with TRBD2. Germline V lookup: CDR1 MNHNY, CDR2 SVGAGI (reference sequence). V gave up 4 bases and J gave up 5 bases; unmatched junction bases: 2. This CDR3 is built from 14 residues. The CDR3 here is CASSSSGGAETQYF. The DNA of the CDR3 is TGTGCCAGCAGTTCTAGCGGGGGGGCGGAGACCCAGTACTTC.

The chain recombines TRBV7-6 with TRBJ2-3; weak D call: TRBD2 (6 bases). CDR1 and CDR2 (germline): SGHVS, FNYEAQ. Trimming stripped 1 base from V and 6 bases from J, with 11 bases between. CDR3 length: 14 amino acids. The CDR3 nucleotides read TGTGCCAGCAGCTTAGGGCGGGGCCCGGATACGCAGTATTTT. It translates to CASSLGRGPDTQYF.

The chain has TRBV12-3 or TRBV12-4 and TRBJ1-1; D might be TRBD1 (5 bases). Trimming stripped 5 bases from V and 2 bases from J, with 9 bases between. This CDR3 contains 13 residues. The CDR3 region has the DNA TGTGCCAGCAGTCTAGGGGCTAACACTGAAGCTTTCTTT. It yields the protein CASSLGANTEAFF.

This chain links TRBV11-3 with TRBJ2-3; TRBD2 aligns across 8 bases. This CDR3 spans 15 amino acids. CDR1 and CDR2 (germline): SGHNT, YENEEA. V shed 2 bases and J 2 bases; nucleotides not matched to a gene: 3. CDR3 coding DNA: TGTGCCAGCAGCTTAAGCGGGGGATTCACAGATACGCAGTATTTT. Translated, it gives CASSLSGGFTDTQYF.

The rearrangement joins TRBV7-3 to TRBJ2-7; D is uncertain. V was trimmed by 0 bases and J by 6 bases, leaving 12 bases between them. The CDR3 spans 14 residues. Germline CDR1 SGHTA, CDR2 FQGTGA. CDR3 DNA sequence: TGTGCCAGCAGCTTAACGTTTCCCTCGGGCGAGCAGTACTTC. This translates into CASSLTFPSGEQYF.

V gene TRBV10-3 combines with J gene TRBJ1-5; D not certain. Germline CDR1 and CDR2: ENHRY and SYGVKD. Trimming removed 2 bases at V and 3 bases at J, with 8 bases between. The CDR3 spans 14 residues. The CDR3 loop is CAISEGGDNQPQHF. The DNA of the CDR3 is TGTGCCATCAGTGAGGGAGGTGACAATCAGCCCCAGCATTTT.

CDR3 nucleotides: TGTGCCAGCTCACCTCCGGAGGTCCTGAACACTGAAGCTTTCTTT. Amino acids: CASSPPEVLNTEAFF. V and J are TRBV18 and TRBJ1-1; no definite D call. The CDR3 loop spans 15 amino acids. Trimming removed 3 bases at V and 0 bases at J, with 11 bases between. The germline V gene encodes CDR1 KGHSH and CDR2 LQKENI.

The J gene is TRBJ1-1, the V gene TRBV28, with 9 nucleotides matching TRBD1. The CDR3 has 12 residues. Germline CDR1 MDHEN, CDR2 SYDVKM. V shed 5 bases and J 8 bases; nucleotides not matched to a gene: 3. The CDR3 region has the DNA TGTGCCAGCAGTATAGGACAGGGGGAAGCTTTCTTT. Encoded protein: CASSIGQGEAFF.

This clone has a single count. The chain couples TRBV18 to TRBJ2-5; 15 bases fit TRBD2. Unmatched junction bases numbered 1, after V lost 3 bases and J lost 5 bases. The CDR3 spans 15 residues. CDR1 is KGHSH, CDR2 LQKENI, per germline. Here the CDR3 DNA reads TGTGCCAGCTCACCCGGGACTAGCGGGAGGGAGACCCAGTACTTC. Amino acid sequence: CASSPGTSGRETQYF.

The genes are TRBV29-1 and TRBJ1-2, with a possible D match to TRBD1 (5 bases). CDR1 is SQVTM, CDR2 ANQGSEA, per germline. V dropped 5 bases and J dropped 6 bases, with 13 bases sitting between them. The CDR3 is made up of 12 amino acids. This CDR3 is CSVLLPGHGYTF. CDR3 DNA sequence: TGCAGCGTTTTGTTGCCAGGGCATGGCTACACCTTC.

The chain joins TRBV6-5 to TRBJ1-1; no firm D call. CDR1 is MNHEY, CDR2 SVGAGI, per germline. V gave up 2 bases and J gave up 8 bases, with 12 bases separating them. This CDR3 region has 13 residues. The CDR3 loop is CASSYPPGREAFF. CDR3 DNA: TGTGCCAGCAGTTACCCCCCAGGTCGGGAAGCTTTCTTT.

The V and J genes are TRBV28 and TRBJ1-5, with 9 positions matching TRBD1. Trimming took 7 bases from V and 6 from J; bases not matched to a gene: 16. Germline CDR1 is MDHEN and CDR2 is SYDVKM. This CDR3 has 17 residues. The CDR3, as DNA: TGTGCCAGCACCATCGGACAGGGGAGTGTGCGAGGTCAGCCCCAGCATTTT. It translates to CASTIGQGSVRGQPQHF.

The chain uses TRBV4-2 and TRBJ1-1; the D gene is possibly TRBD1 (6 bases). CDR1 is LGHNA and CDR2 is YNFKEQ in the germline V gene. The V end lost 3 bases, the J end lost 0 bases, and 14 bases lay between the germline ends. The length of the CDR3 is 16 residues. CDR3 amino acids: CASSQNLDSMNTEAFF. DNA of the CDR3: TGTGCCAGCAGCCAGAATCTGGACAGCATGAACACTGAAGCTTTCTTT.